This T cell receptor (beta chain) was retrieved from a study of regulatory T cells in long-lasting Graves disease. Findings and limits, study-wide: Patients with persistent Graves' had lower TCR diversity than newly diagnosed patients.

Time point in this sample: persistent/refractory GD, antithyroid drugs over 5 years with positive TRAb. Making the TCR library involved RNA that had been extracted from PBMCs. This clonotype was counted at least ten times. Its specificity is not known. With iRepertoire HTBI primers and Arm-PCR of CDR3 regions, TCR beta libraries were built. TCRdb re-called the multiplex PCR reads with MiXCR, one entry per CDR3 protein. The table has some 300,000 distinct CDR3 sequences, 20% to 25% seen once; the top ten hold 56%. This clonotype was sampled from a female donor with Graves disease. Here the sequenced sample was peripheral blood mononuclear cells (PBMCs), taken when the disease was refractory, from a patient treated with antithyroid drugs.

The CDR3 nucleotides are TGTGCCAGCAGTTACATCGATAGCAATCAGCCCCAGCATTTT. It codes for CASSYIDSNQPQHF. This chain connects TRBV2 to TRBJ1-5; no firm D call. This CDR3 is 14 amino acids long. Trimming stripped 5 bases from V and 0 bases from J, with 8 bases between. CDR1 is SNHLY, CDR2 FYNNEI, per germline.